This T cell receptor (beta chain) stems from a study of shared clonotypes between healthy human individuals. Study information: CD4 naive and CD4 memory each took three plates per donor, while CD8 naive took two and CD8 memory one. General observations from the study: Clonotype sharing across donors was expected to vary with sequencing depth. Limited genetic and exposure-history diversity came from having few donors.

V shed 8 bases, J shed 8 bases, and the junction held 9 bases outside the gene matches. The CDR3 is 15 residues long. Germline lookup yields CDR1 MNHEY and CDR2 SVGAGI. CD45RA+ naive and CD45RA-negative memory subsets were separated from CD4+ cells. Method: immunoSEQ multiplex PCR; TCRdb's copy keeps in-frame clones and lacks some. The data contain fewer than 2.5 million clones, approximately 93% of them singletons. For this clone: Its antigen is undetermined.

The chain links TRBV6-5 to TRBJ1-6; 10 bases fit TRBD1. The receptor comes from a man younger than 35 in good health. Some clones in this sample may be carry-over from other donors' samples. Material for sequencing was naive CD4+ T cells from PBMCs. The subset was: CD45RA+ positively selected. Written as DNA, the CDR3 is TGTGCCAGCGGGGACAGGGGAGGAGCAGATTCACCCCTCCACTTT. Protein: CASGDRGGADSPLHF.